The source of this T cell receptor (beta chain) is a study of cytomegalovirus exposure and HLA in healthy donors. Notes on the study in general: Later analysis identified some 16,000 TCR beta sequences associated with HLA alleles, using a false discovery rate threshold of 0.05. Presence/absence analyses assumed roughly uniform sequencing depth across donors.

Worth noting for this clone: Its target is not known.

Primers included in the PCR were 60 Vbeta and 13 Jbeta primers. Clones were sequenced by immunoSEQ multiplex PCR, and TCRdb holds only the in-frame ones, with some missing. The sample holds 85,000 to 130,000 clones, roughly 77% seen once. This CDR3 comprises 17 residues. Between the trimmed V and J ends, which lost 0 bases and 1 base, there was a span of 13 bases. Per the germline V gene, CDR1 is KGHSH and CDR2 is LQKENI. The V and J genes are TRBV18 and TRBJ1-3, with D possibly being TRBD1 (5 bases). The clonotype comes from a woman aged 45-65 years in good health and CMV-seropositive. Sequencing was carried out using PBMCs. CDR3 nucleotides: TGTGCCAGCTCACCACCTCTCAGGGTAGAATCTGGAAACACCATATATTTT. It is translated as CASSPPLRVESGNTIYF.